This TCR beta chain was observed in a study of blood T cell repertoires in COVID-19. Study-level background: Donors in the United States, Italy and Spain gave samples during acute or convalescent COVID-19. PBMCs, B-cell-depleted T cells, or T cells were the source of the cDNA or gDNA that made up the material.

A remark on this clone: A junction end diverges from the germline sequence, so it may reflect a read error.

The Seattle patients joined while their infection was active and were tracked longitudinally afterward. Assay used: immunoSEQ multiplex PCR; TCRdb lists only in-frame clones, some missing. The data show a few hundred thousand clones, with approximately 90% seen just once and just under 6.5% held by the top ten. The CDR3 spans 18 residues. Germline CDR1 is SSHAT and CDR2 is FNYEAQ (reference sequence). Source material: peripheral blood. This chain joins TRBV7-7 and TRBJ2-7; 10 bases fit TRBD2. The source is a woman in her fifties or sixties with COVID-19, enrolled during active disease. CDR3 residues: CASSLRASGSQGNNEQYF. CDR3 nucleotide sequence: TGTGCTAGCAGCTTAAGGGCTAGCGGGAGCCAGGGCAACAACGAGCAGTACTTC.